This T cell receptor beta chain was retrieved from a study of shared clonotypes between healthy human individuals (dated by TCRdb to 2018 to 2020). For context, the study as a whole: The cohort included three men and a couple of women between 18 and 49 years of age. For each donor, CD4 naive and CD4 memory were each given three plates, CD8 naive was given two plates, and CD8 memory was given one plate. Blood TCR repertoires of roughly 5 healthy adults were deeply sequenced to estimate repertoire size and the extent of clonotype sharing between individuals. Libraries were prepared and TCR repertoires were sequenced by different laboratories using diverse techniques, in order to increase sequencing depth and limit assay-specific biases. Leukapheresis yielded between about 0.85 and 9.5 billion PBMCs per donor.

Comments on this clone: The target of this receptor is not known. Base qualities are missing; no much larger clone stands one base away.

According to the germline V gene, CDR1 reads SGDLS and CDR2 reads YYNGEE. The CDR3 numbers 19 residues from cysteine through phenylalanine. Just the 57-base CDR3 DNA is kept, in frame starting at base 1. V and J lose 0 bases and 4 bases, and a span of 24 bases separates them. General study outcomes and caveats: Approximately 5% of naive CD4, more than 3% of naive CD8, about 2.5% of memory CD4, and 0.4% of memory CD8 clonotypes were shared across several donors. Estimated clonotype richness was generally larger for naive than for memory subsets. Because the study included a small number of donors, the genetic and exposure-history diversity represented was limited. Rarefaction of sorted-subset datasets indicated incomplete sequencing despite the large sequencing depth. Pairwise subsampling led to the expectation that sequencing depth would affect the degree of clonotype sharing among donors. Compared with non-shared clonotypes, clonotypes shared by all four sorted-subset donors had higher generation probabilities. Sampling was limited to blood, and TCR repertoires in tissue likely differ from TCR repertoires in blood.

Using the deep immunoSEQ assay, TCR CDR3 regions were amplified from genomic DNA by multiplex PCR. Extracted genomic DNA from each cell subset was spread evenly across all wells of several immunoSEQ 96-well plates, with each plate serving as a replicate. Each replicate PCR for sorted subsets received about 210 ng genomic DNA, equal to 30,000 or so T cell genomes. The purified libraries were quantified using a Qubit 3.0 fluorometer, sized with a Bioanalyzer 2100, and then quantified again using the KAPA Library Quantification kit. A separate single-read 150-cycle Illumina NextSeq 550 flow cell was used to sequence each immunoSEQ 96-well plate. Per the source publication's procedure: Because the immunoSEQ output included only junctional sequences and no quality scores, the filtering could not be the same as the filtering used for full-length reads. Sequences were annotated with PyIR, a Python wrapper for IgBLAST v1.9, and V/J genes and CDR3 were assigned using IMGT germline references. Reads were removed for weak V/J assignments (E-value above 1e-6), missing CDR3, stop codons, out-of-frame junctions, or ambiguous translated residues. V3J clonotypes were defined as sequences sharing the same inferred V gene, J gene, and CDR3 amino acid sequence. Percentage overlap between repertoires was calculated by dividing the number of shared unique clonotypes by the size of the smaller repertoire. RTK rarefaction, the Chao1 estimator, and Recon v2.1 estimates of unobserved clonotypes were used to assess repertoire richness. Generation probabilities for all TCRbeta clonotypes obtained by the gDNA method from a handful of donors were computed using OLGA. In its TCRdb copy, this immuneACCESS table keeps in-frame sequences only and misses some clones. Where compared with another copy, unresolved V genes explain less than half of these, and the others have no known cause. D and trimming come from the DNA, and the V and J calls and clone size come from that table. The sample table records approximately 1,500,000 clones; roughly 96% of these occur just once. Over 1% of the sample is held by the ten biggest clonotypes.

Donors were healthy HIV-negative adults with no recently reported acute infections or vaccinations. Every donor was a Caucasian adult living in Nashville, Tennessee, USA. Magnetic negative selection was used to enrich CD4+ T cells, after which naive cells were positively selected on CD45RA and the negative fraction became the memory subset. Blood was obtained by leukapheresis, after which PBMCs were separated by Ficoll-Histopaque density gradient centrifugation and cryopreserved in liquid nitrogen vapor phase. Purity and quantity of every magnetically sorted T cell population were checked by analytical flow cytometry. Genomic DNA was isolated from each sorted fraction and quantified by UV absorbance on a Nanodrop 2000c.

This receptor was obtained from a young man in good health. Sequenced sample: naive CD4+ T cells sorted from blood. Explained via the paper, the cell subset or site label denotes: CD45RA+ positively selected. Recombination connected TRBV9 to TRBJ2-3; TRBD2 is a weak D gene call, 6 bases matching. The DNA reads TGTGCCAGCAGCGTAGTCGCGTTCGGAGGGACGGACGGGGCAGATACGCAGTATTTT. Its translation reads: CASSVVAFGGTDGADTQYF. Beyond the CDR3, the reference TRBV9 and TRBJ2-3 genes provide the residues; the full variable domain reads: DSGVTQTPKHLITATGQRVTLRCSPRSGDLSVYWYQQSLDQGLQFLIQYYNGEERAKGNILERFSAQQFPDLHSELNLSSLELGDSALYFCASSVVAFGGTDGADTQYFGPGTRLTVL.